This T cell receptor beta chain was obtained from a study of shared clonotypes between healthy human individuals. With V trimmed by 6 bases and J by 0 bases, 20 bases remained unmatched. The CDR3 contains 22 residues. Germline lookup yields CDR1 MDHEN and CDR2 SYDVKM. TCRdb keeps only in-frame clones here, not all; method: immunoSEQ multiplex PCR. The sample shows about 1 million clones, 65% to 75% of them seen only once. Material: memory CD4+ T cells sorted from blood. The subset denotes: CD45RA-negative fraction. The receptor was derived from a man aged 18 to 35 in good health. The chain is built from TRBV28 and TRBJ2-3; 14 bases line up with TRBD2. The DNA of the CDR3 is TGTGCCAGCAGCATCGCCGATATGGTACCGGGACTAGCGGGGGCTAGCACAGATACGCAGTATTTT. Translated, it gives CASSIADMVPGLAGASTDTQYF.